The entry below describes one T cell receptor (beta chain). This specimen belongs to a study of shared clonotypes between healthy human individuals. In the study's own analysis: Filtering was not the same, since immunoSEQ gave junction-only sequences without quality scores. Clones were read by immunoSEQ multiplex PCR, and TCRdb kept only the in-frame ones, dropping some. The V and J calls and the clone size are those of that table, but D and trimming were determined from the DNA. The data hold some 1 million clones, with approximately 76% observed a single time. The germline V and J ends were trimmed by 0 bases and 2 bases, with 9 bases remaining between them. Looked up from germline, CDR1 is LGHNA and CDR2 is YSLEER. The CDR3 is made up of 15 amino acids.

This receptor was identified in a man aged 18 to 29 in good health. The material sequenced was memory CD4+ T cells sorted from blood. Subset reported: CD45RA-negative fraction. The chain is built from TRBV4-3 and TRBJ2-3, with D hard to call. The CDR3 reads CASSQDRAITDTQYF. Here the CDR3 DNA reads TGCGCCAGCAGCCAAGATAGGGCCATCACAGATACGCAGTATTTT.